The 23 T cell receptor beta chains in this list originate from one sample, sequenced in a study of T-cell memory formation after mild COVID-19. TCRdb reanalysed the 5' RACE reads using MiXCR and keeps one entry per CDR3 protein. Of around 55,000 distinct CDR3 sequences listed, around 9.5% are singletons. The sequenced material came from PBMCs or a T cell subset sorted from them (not recorded which). The receptor source for this set is a man between 18 and 29 years old who had mild COVID-19 (a few samples of this study predate the infection). Cell type and time point are not known.

J is TRBJ2-1 and V is TRBV20-1, with 8 bases matching TRBD2. The CDR3 has 15 amino acids. From germline, CDR1 is DFQATT and CDR2 SNEGSKA (reference sequence). V shed 6 bases, J shed 2 bases, and the junction held 9 bases outside the gene matches. The CDR3 coding sequence is TGCAGTGCCCGAGACGGGGGGGGTCCCTACAATGAGCAGTTCTTC. This codes for CSARDGGGPYNEQFF.

The chain couples TRBV7-9 to TRBJ1-1; D gene uncertain. Germline V CDR1 and CDR2: SEHNR, FQNEAQ (reference sequence). The CDR3 length is 12 residues. The V end was cut by 5 bases, the J end by 4 bases, with 8 bases between. This CDR3 is CASSQEFTEAFF. For the CDR3, the DNA is TGTGCCAGCAGCCAGGAGTTCACTGAAGCTTTCTTT.

The J gene is TRBJ2-5, the V gene TRBV4-2; D is possibly TRBD2 (6 bases). Trimming removed 1 base from V and 5 bases from J, with 11 bases in between. In germline, CDR1 is LGHNA, CDR2 YNFKEQ. The CDR3 loop spans 14 amino acids. The CDR3 nucleotides are TGTGCCAGCAGCCAAGGGTCGGCGGGGGAGACCCAGTACTTC. As protein: CASSQGSAGETQYF.

The chain employs TRBV18 and TRBJ2-3, with D possibly being TRBD1 (5 bases). The V and J ends lost 1 base and 4 bases respectively, with 9 bases between them. Germline CDR1 and CDR2: KGHSH and LQKENI. The CDR3 has 14 residues. CDR3 amino acids: CASSPRGVSDTQYF. The CDR3 DNA sequence: TGTGCCAGCTCACCACGGGGCGTCTCAGATACGCAGTATTTT.

This clonotype was observed at least ten times. This rearrangement joins TRBV7-9 to TRBJ2-1, with TRBD2 as a possible D gene (6 bases). Trimming left V 1 base short and J 11 bases short, with 15 bases between. Germline V gene data show CDR1 as SEHNR and CDR2 as FQNEAQ (reference sequence). The length of the CDR3 is 14 residues. CDR3: CASSLVGTPNQQFF. Written as DNA, the CDR3 is TGTGCCAGCAGCTTAGTGGGGACTCCCAACCAGCAGTTCTTC.

This clonotype appeared a few times. V gene TRBV7-8 combines with J gene TRBJ1-1; 9 bases are a match to TRBD1. The ends lost 6 bases at V and 5 bases at J; junction bases unmatched: 10. The CDR3 runs to 15 residues. Per the germline V gene, CDR1 is SGHVS and CDR2 is FQNEAQ. In DNA, the CDR3 is TGTGCCAGCAGACTCCGGACAGGGGTTTTGACTGAAGCTTTCTTT. Protein: CASRLRTGVLTEAFF.

This clonotype was found a few times. The genes are TRBV28 and TRBJ2-3; D perhaps matches TRBD2 (6 bases). V gave up 4 bases and J gave up 0 bases, with 20 bases separating them. This CDR3 has 18 amino acids. Germline-derived CDR1 and CDR2 are MDHEN and SYDVKM. The CDR3 DNA reads TGTGCCAGCAGTTACGGGGGAGCAGGTGTTACTAGCACAGATACGCAGTATTTT. This gives the protein CASSYGGAGVTSTDTQYF. Full variable domain (remainder filled in from reference TRBV28 and TRBJ2-3): DVKVTQSSRYLVKRTGEKVFLECVQDMDHENMFWYRQDPGLGLRLIYFSYDVKMKEKGDIPEGYSVSREKKERFSLILESASTNQTSMYLCASSYGGAGVTSTDTQYFGPGTRLTVL.

The chain carries TRBV9 and TRBJ2-5; D gene unclear. Between the trimmed V and J ends, which lost 0 bases and 7 bases, there was a span of 10 bases. Germline V gives CDR1 SGDLS, CDR2 YYNGEE. CDR3 length: 13 residues. The CDR3 loop reads CASSVDSVGTQYF. CDR3 coding DNA: TGTGCCAGCAGCGTAGATTCTGTTGGGACCCAGTACTTC.

This sequence joins TRBV5-1 and TRBJ2-1, with D perhaps given as TRBD1 or TRBD2 (6 bases each). CDR3 length: 14 amino acids. Per the germline V gene, CDR1 is SGHRS and CDR2 is YFSETQ. The ends were cut back, 4 bases at V and 3 bases at J, with 11 bases in the middle. CDR3 region: CASSKGGLYNEQFF. The CDR3 DNA is TGCGCCAGCAGCAAGGGGGGCCTCTACAATGAGCAGTTCTTC.

In this sample, this clonotype turned up a few times. The V call is TRBV6-2 or TRBV6-3, the J call TRBJ1-1; D unresolved. V gave up 1 base and J gave up 2 bases, with 5 bases separating them. The CDR3 is 13 residues long. Germline CDR1 reads MNHEY; CDR2 reads SVGEGT. The chain's CDR3 is CASSYLLNTEAFF. CDR3 bases: TGTGCCAGCAGTTACTTACTCAACACTGAAGCTTTCTTT.

This clonotype was found a few times. V usage is TRBV10-3 and J usage is TRBJ1-1; possibly TRBD1 for D (5 bases). Deletions cut 3 bases from V and 10 bases from J, with 12 bases between. The germline gives CDR1 ENHRY, CDR2 SYGVKD. The CDR3 loop spans 12 amino acids. The DNA of the CDR3 is TGTGCCATCAGTGAACCGGGGGAAGGAGCTTTCTTT. Protein: CAISEPGEGAFF.

This clonotype was observed a few times. The genes are TRBV29-1 and TRBJ2-2; weak D call: TRBD2 (7 bases). Germline values: CDR1 SQVTM, CDR2 ANQGSEA. With 3 bases removed from V and 7 bases from J, the gap between germline ends came to 12 bases. The length of the CDR3 is 13 residues. CDR3 sequence (DNA): TGCAGCGTTGATAGGGGGGGCAACGGGGAGCTGTTTTTT. It yields the protein CSVDRGGNGELFF.

The chain uses TRBV10-2 and TRBJ2-5; D remains unclear. CDR1 and CDR2 (germline): WSHSY, SAAADI. V was trimmed by 4 bases and J by 5 bases, leaving 11 bases between them. CDR3 length: 13 residues. Written as DNA, the CDR3 is TGCGCCAGCAGTGGCCGCGGTGGCGAGACCCAGTACTTC. Translating gives CASSGRGGETQYF.

The CDR3 DNA reads as TGTGCCAGCAGCTCACAGACAGGCACAGATACGCAGTATTTT. Its protein is CASSSQTGTDTQYF. V gene TRBV7-3 combines with J gene TRBJ2-3; a weak D match, TRBD1 (5 bases). Germline CDR1 SGHTA, CDR2 FQGTGA. This CDR3 is 14 amino acids long. V lost 4 bases, J lost 1 base, and 9 bases lay in between.

This clonotype has just a few counts. This chain uses TRBV9 with TRBJ1-6; 7 bases are a match to TRBD1. Germline trimming cut 3 bases from V and 11 bases from J; bases unmatched to any gene: 2. The CDR3 sequence is 12 residues long. Germline V lookup: CDR1 SGDLS, CDR2 YYNGEE. This chain's CDR3 is CASSAGGTPLHF. DNA of the CDR3: TGTGCCAGCAGCGCAGGGGGGACACCCCTCCACTTT.

This clonotype was observed a few times. This rearrangement joins TRBV3-2 to TRBJ2-3; the table calls TRBD1, which could not be checked here. TRBV3-2 constitutes a pseudogene. This CDR3 comprises 15 residues. The CDR3 here is CASGSETPSTDTQYF. In DNA, the CDR3 is TGTGCCAGCGGGTCCGAAACCCCCAGCACAGATACGCAGTATTTT.

This clonotype was seen many times. V usage is TRBV4-3 and J usage is TRBJ2-3, with 7 bases that match TRBD2. CDR1 is LGHNA, CDR2 YSLEER, per germline. The V and J ends lost 1 base and 3 bases, in that order; junction bases with no gene match: 4. This CDR3 spans 15 amino acids. The CDR3 region has the DNA TGCGCCAGCAGCCAAGCTGCGGGGGAGACAGATACGCAGTATTTT. Its translation: CASSQAAGETDTQYF.

The sample holds a few counts of this clonotype. J is TRBJ1-5 and V is TRBV7-9; 8 bases map to TRBD1. V lost 4 bases to trimming and J lost 5 bases; unmatched junction nucleotides: 1. Germline loops: CDR1 SEHNR, CDR2 FQNEAQ (reference sequence). The CDR3 has 13 amino acids. CDR3: CASSSQGDQPQHF. The CDR3 DNA reads as TGTGCCAGCAGCTCACAGGGGGATCAGCCCCAGCATTTT. Full variable domain (rest looked up from reference TRBV7-9 and TRBJ1-5): DTGVSQNPRHKITKRGQNVTFRCDPISEHNRLYWYRQTLGQGPEFLTYFQNEAQLEKSRLLSDRFSAERPKGSFSTLEIQRTEQGDSAMYLCASSSQGDQPQHFGDGTRLSIL.

This clonotype was counted a few times. This chain joins TRBV24-1 and TRBJ2-5, with a weak D call TRBD2 (5 bases). The CDR3 is 15 residues long. Germline loops: CDR1 KGHDR, CDR2 SFDVKD. Trimming pared 2 bases from V and 5 bases from J, leaving 14 bases between. In DNA, the CDR3 is TGTGCCACCAGTGATTCCACCAGAGGGCCGGAGACCCAGTACTTC. Its translation: CATSDSTRGPETQYF.

This chain connects TRBV7-2 to TRBJ1-5, with D hard to call. Trimming pared 5 bases from V and 1 base from J, leaving 12 bases between. The CDR3 is 15 amino acids. The germline gives CDR1 SGHTA, CDR2 FQGNSA. CDR3 loop: CASSRQSGSNQPQHF. For the CDR3, the DNA is TGTGCCAGCAGCCGCCAAAGCGGGAGCAATCAGCCCCAGCATTTT.

This clonotype was detected only a few times. The gene calls are TRBV6-5 and TRBJ1-5; tentative D call: TRBD1 (6 bases). The length of the CDR3 is 13 residues. From germline, CDR1 is MNHEY and CDR2 SVGAGI. Between the trimmed V and J ends, which lost 8 bases and 4 bases, there was a span of 12 bases. This CDR3 reads CASRGGGNQPQHF. CDR3 nucleotide sequence: TGTGCCAGCCGAGGGGGGGGTAATCAGCCCCAGCATTTT.

A remark on this clonotype: Germline is not matched at one junction end, which may reflect a read error. V usage is TRBV12-3 or TRBV12-4 and J usage is TRBJ2-5, with a possible D match to TRBD2 (5 bases). The CDR3 runs 14 residues. The CDR3 DNA is TGTGCCAGCAGTTTAAATGCGGACCTTAATCGGGGATCCTTC. Protein product: CASSLNADLNRGSF.

As for this clonotype: This clone may be a read error of a much larger clone one base away. The rearrangement joins TRBV15 to TRBJ2-7; D gene unclear. The germline V gene has CDR1 LNHNV and CDR2 YYDKDF (reference sequence). V shed 4 bases and J shed 6 bases, with 19 bases lying between them. CDR3 length: 15 amino acids. The CDR3 region is CATSTGEEGLSEQYF. The CDR3 region has the DNA TGTGCCACCAGCACGGGCGAGGAAGGGCTAAGCGAGCAGTACTTC.